This is a list of T cell receptor beta chains from one sample in a study of control samples from healthy donors and cancer patients. The protocol was immunoSEQ multiplex PCR, while the TCRdb copy is restricted to in-frame clones and leaves out a portion. The top ten clones hold about 6.3% of a sample with some 410,000 clones, over 75% of them seen once. The sequenced material came from PBMCs. The receptor set was obtained from a man aged 40-55 years with head and neck cancer. CDR3s include the opening cysteine and the closing phenylalanine or tryptophan. D genes are given only for firm matches. Size tells how often a clone was seen (once, few, many) or the class of an expanded clone, and some rows leave it out.

TRBV5-4	-	TRBD1	TRBJ1-2	TGTGCCAGCAGGCGGGCCGGGACAGGGCAAAACTATGGCTACACCTTC	CASRRAGTGQNYGYTF
TRBV12-5	-	-	TRBJ1-1	TGTGCTAGTGGTTTGCCAACGCCGGGAACTGAAGCTTTCTTT	CASGLPTPGTEAFF
TRBV27	-	-	TRBJ2-2	TGTGCCAGCAGTTTTGGGGGGCCGAACACCGGGGAGCTGTTTTTT	CASSFGGPNTGELFF
TRBV19	-	TRBD1	TRBJ2-7	TGTGCCAGTAGTACTCCCTTCACAGGGGGCGGGTACGAGCAGTACTTC	CASSTPFTGGGYEQYF
TRBV28	-	-	TRBJ1-5	TGTGCCAGCAACCCCTCCCCCACAGTTCAGCCCCAGCATTTT	CASNPSPTVQPQHF
TRBV6-1	-	-	TRBJ1-1	TGTGCCAGCAGTGACCTGGGCCAGAACACTGAAGCTTTCTTT	CASSDLGQNTEAFF
TRBV6-2/TRBV6-3	-	-	TRBJ1-5	TGTGCCAGCAGTTACTCTGATCGCGGATACAATCAGCCCCAGCATTTT	CASSYSDRGYNQPQHF
TRBV11-2	-	TRBD1	TRBJ1-2	TGTGCCAGCAGGTCTATCCGGACAGGGGGCAGCTATGGCTACACCTTC	CASRSIRTGGSYGYTF
TRBV5-8	few	-	TRBJ1-3	TGTGCCAGCAGCCCTGGTTCGTATGGAAACACCATATATTTT	CASSPGSYGNTIYF
TRBV5-5	-	-	TRBJ2-5	TGTGCCAGCAGCCTAGCGCCAGAAGAGACCCAGTACTTC	CASSLAPEETQYF
TRBV6-2/TRBV6-3	-	-	TRBJ2-7	TGTGCCAGCAGTTACCGGGAGATCTCCTACGAGCAGTACTTC	CASSYREISYEQYF
TRBV2	-	TRBD2	TRBJ2-7	TGTGCCGGGGAGGGGAGCCTCGGGGAGCAGTACTTC	CAGEGSLGEQYF
TRBV7-2	-	-	TRBJ1-1	TGTGCCAGCACTACCCTCCGGGGGGCCGCTGAAGCTTTCTTT	CASTTLRGAAEAFF
TRBV7-2	-	TRBD2	TRBJ2-3	TGTGCCAGCAGCTTAGCCGCGGGGGGCTTTTCTAGCACAGATACGCAGTATTTT	CASSLAAGGFSSTDTQYF
TRBV4-2	-	-	TRBJ1-6	TGTGCCAGCAGCCAAGAGGCCCTCGGGGCAGACTATTCACCCCTCCACTTT	CASSQEALGADYSPLHF
TRBV3-1/TRBV3-2	-	-	TRBJ2-3	TGTGCCAGCAGCCAATTGGTTAGCACAGATACGCAGTATTTT	CASSQLVSTDTQYF